This TCR beta chain was sequenced in a study of vaccination and CD4 T cells after COVID-19. Study-level background: Each post-COVID sample was drawn after diagnosis, and the median interval was approximately 92 days (range 35 to 161). Median time from second vaccine dose to sampling was approximately 74 days (14 to 241).

Regarding treatment: approximately nine-day PBMC culture with coronavirus spike peptide pools or control peptides (ViraFEST assay). In the ViraFEST assay, peptide-pool expansion preceded TCR sequencing of expanded clonotypes. The authors isolated CD4+ T cells by negative selection after less than 12 days of culture. The Oncomine TCR Beta short-read assay was applied to DNA of cultured CD4+ T cells. TCRdb called the PCR reads again in MiXCR, with one record for every CDR3 protein. The sample lists 9,000 to 15,000 distinct CDR3 sequences, around three fifths occurring once. Note on this clonotype: Its specificity is not known.

The sequencing input was CD4+ T cells from blood, cultured in vitro. This receptor was taken from a human donor who had recovered from COVID-19.

The CDR3 DNA reads TGTGCCAGCAGCCTAACTGGTACCTACAATGAGCAGTTCTTC. It codes for CASSLTGTYNEQFF. This chain uses TRBV2 with TRBJ2-1; no clear D gene. The V gene's germline CDR1 is SNHLY and CDR2 FYNNEI. V was pared by 6 bases and J by 2 bases, with 11 bases between. The CDR3 length is 14 residues.